Below are 15 T cell receptor beta chains sequenced from a single sample in a study of cytomegalovirus exposure and HLA in healthy donors. Primers for the PCR totalled 60 Vbeta and 13 Jbeta. Data came from immunoSEQ multiplex PCR; TCRdb stores just in-frame clones and leaves some out. The table shows around 160,000 clones, with approximately 80% occurring only once. Input material: PBMCs. Receptors were obtained from a male donor in good health and CMV-seropositive.

This chain joins TRBV7-9 and TRBJ2-3; 9 bases match TRBD1. Germline V gives CDR1 SEHNR, CDR2 FQNEAQ (reference sequence). V was pared by 5 bases and J by 2 bases, with 11 bases of the junction left unmatched. The CDR3 runs to 17 residues. In DNA form, the CDR3 reads TGTGCCAGCAGCCCGAAACCGGGACAGGGATACACAGATACGCAGTATTTT. It specifies CASSPKPGQGYTDTQYF.

The V call is TRBV28, the J call TRBJ1-1; D may be TRBD1 (5 bases). The germline V and J ends were trimmed by 1 base and 2 bases, with 11 bases remaining between them. Germline V gene data show CDR1 as MDHEN and CDR2 as SYDVKM. CDR3 length: 15 amino acids. CDR3: CASSLYGRVNTEAFF. CDR3 coding DNA: TGTGCCAGCAGTTTATATGGCAGGGTTAACACTGAAGCTTTCTTT.

The chain combines TRBV7-2 with TRBJ1-5; tentatively, D is TRBD1 (6 bases). From germline, CDR1 is SGHTA and CDR2 FQGNSA. This CDR3 is built from 15 residues. V was shortened by 1 base and J by 3 bases, with 10 bases between the two germline ends. CDR3 in DNA: TGTGCCAGCAGCTTAGTAGGACAGCCCAATCAGCCCCAGCATTTT. It yields the protein CASSLVGQPNQPQHF.

The chain has TRBV2 and TRBJ1-2, with 7 bases identical to TRBD1. The CDR3 length is 14 residues. Trimming at V came to 7 bases and at J to 4 bases, leaving 9 bases not matched to a gene. Germline V gene sequence: CDR1 SNHLY, CDR2 FYNNEI. In nucleotides, the CDR3 is TGTGCCAGCACCACACAAGCAGGGGGCTATGGCTACACCTTC. As protein: CASTTQAGGYGYTF. Together with reference TRBV2 and TRBJ1-2, the CDR3 gives the full variable domain: EPEVTQTPSHQVTQMGQEVILRCVPISNHLYFYWYRQILGQKVEFLVSFYNNEISEKSEIFDDQFSVERPDGSNFTLKIRSTKLEDSAMYFCASTTQAGGYGYTFGSGTRLTVV.

V and J are TRBV27 and TRBJ2-7; D remains ambiguous. Germline V lookup: CDR1 MNHEY, CDR2 SMNVEV (reference sequence). The CDR3 is 15 residues long. With 3 bases removed from V and 5 bases from J, the gap between germline ends came to 17 bases. The CDR3 region has the DNA TGTGCCAGCAGTTTGATTGCAATAAGGAGCGACGAGCAGTACTTC. Encoded protein: CASSLIAIRSDEQYF.

This chain joins TRBV7-9 and TRBJ1-3; D ambiguous. The CDR3 sequence is 13 residues long. Trimming removed 6 bases at V and 4 bases at J, with 10 bases between. Germline V lookup: CDR1 SEHNR, CDR2 FQNEAQ (reference sequence). CDR3 DNA sequence: TGTGCCAGCAGTTCCCGAGAGGGAAACACCATATATTTT. It encodes CASSSREGNTIYF.

V and J are TRBV18 and TRBJ2-1, with a tentative D call TRBD1 (5 bases). Trimming cost V 1 base and J 2 bases, with 9 bases left between them. Germline V lookup: CDR1 KGHSH, CDR2 LQKENI. The CDR3 is 15 residues long. CDR3 residues: CASSPQGVAYNEQFF. The DNA of the CDR3 is TGTGCCAGCTCACCACAAGGGGTTGCCTACAATGAGCAGTTCTTC.

The rearrangement links TRBV6-5 to TRBJ2-5, with D maybe TRBD1 (6 bases). Matching the DNA end better, TRBJ2-7 makes the J call doubtful. The CDR3 runs to 16 residues. Germline V gene sequence: CDR1 MNHEY, CDR2 SVGAGI. The CDR3 DNA reads TGTGCCAGCAGTTACTCTGCAACAGGGTCAACCTACGAGCAGTACTTC. Amino acid sequence: CASSYSATGSTYEQYF.

The chain links TRBV10-3 to TRBJ1-1, with TRBD1 matching over 9 bases. CDR1 and CDR2 (germline): ENHRY, SYGVKD. This CDR3 has 14 residues. With V trimmed by 10 bases and J by 5 bases, 11 bases remained unmatched. CDR3 sequence reads: CATETGGGGTEAFF. The DNA for the CDR3 is TGTGCCACGGAAACAGGGGGCGGTGGGACTGAAGCTTTCTTT.

V usage is TRBV5-6 and J usage is TRBJ1-2, with D perhaps matching TRBD1 (6 bases). This CDR3 is 13 amino acids long. Between the trimmed V and J ends, which lost 4 bases and 2 bases, there was a span of 9 bases. The germline V gene has CDR1 SGHDT and CDR2 YYEEEE. DNA for the CDR3: TGTGCCAGCAGCCTACAGGGAAACTATGGCTACACCTTC. Translation gives CASSLQGNYGYTF.

V and J are TRBV30 and TRBJ2-7, with D hard to call. The V gene lost 0 bases and the J gene lost 8 bases, with 8 bases spanning the gap. Germline lookup yields CDR1 GTSNPN and CDR2 SVGIG (reference sequence). CDR3 size: 11 residues. The CDR3 loop reads CAWSVVDKQYF. CDR3 nucleotides: TGTGCCTGGAGTGTGGTAGATAAGCAGTACTTC.

CDR3 protein: CASSLSLGQEKTQYF. For the CDR3, the DNA is TGTGCCAGCAGCTTGTCCCTTGGGCAGGAAAAGACCCAGTACTTC. The V call is TRBV7-9, the J call TRBJ2-5; D gene ambiguous. CDR3 size: 15 residues. Germline V gene lookup returns CDR1 SEHNR and CDR2 FQNEAQ (reference sequence). Trimming cost V 3 bases and J 6 bases, with 17 bases left between them.

This clone has only a few counts. The V and J genes are TRBV2 and TRBJ1-1; D gene ambiguous. This CDR3 comprises 11 residues. Germline CDR1 reads SNHLY; CDR2 reads FYNNEI. The V end lost 6 bases, the J end lost 8 bases, and 10 bases lay between the germline ends. The CDR3 reads CASRGDNEAFF. CDR3 sequence (DNA): TGTGCCAGCAGGGGAGACAACGAAGCTTTCTTT.

This chain uses TRBV5-1 with TRBJ2-1; 7 bases align to TRBD1. The CDR3 is 14 amino acids. The germline gives CDR1 SGHRS, CDR2 YFSETQ. The J segment lost 6 bases and the V segment lost 0 bases, leaving 3 bases of the junction unmatched. CDR3: CASSLAQGVNEQFF. In nucleotides, the CDR3 is TGCGCCAGCAGCTTGGCCCAGGGGGTCAATGAGCAGTTCTTC.

The chain employs TRBV11-2 and TRBJ2-7, with 11 bases fitting TRBD2. Trimming at V came to 6 bases and at J to 4 bases, leaving 8 bases not matched to a gene. The germline CDR1 and CDR2 sequences are SGHAT and FQNNGV. This CDR3 is 15 amino acids long. Written as DNA, the CDR3 is TGTGCCAGCAGTCCCGGGACTAGCGGAGGTTACGAGCAGTACTTC. Encoded protein: CASSPGTSGGYEQYF.